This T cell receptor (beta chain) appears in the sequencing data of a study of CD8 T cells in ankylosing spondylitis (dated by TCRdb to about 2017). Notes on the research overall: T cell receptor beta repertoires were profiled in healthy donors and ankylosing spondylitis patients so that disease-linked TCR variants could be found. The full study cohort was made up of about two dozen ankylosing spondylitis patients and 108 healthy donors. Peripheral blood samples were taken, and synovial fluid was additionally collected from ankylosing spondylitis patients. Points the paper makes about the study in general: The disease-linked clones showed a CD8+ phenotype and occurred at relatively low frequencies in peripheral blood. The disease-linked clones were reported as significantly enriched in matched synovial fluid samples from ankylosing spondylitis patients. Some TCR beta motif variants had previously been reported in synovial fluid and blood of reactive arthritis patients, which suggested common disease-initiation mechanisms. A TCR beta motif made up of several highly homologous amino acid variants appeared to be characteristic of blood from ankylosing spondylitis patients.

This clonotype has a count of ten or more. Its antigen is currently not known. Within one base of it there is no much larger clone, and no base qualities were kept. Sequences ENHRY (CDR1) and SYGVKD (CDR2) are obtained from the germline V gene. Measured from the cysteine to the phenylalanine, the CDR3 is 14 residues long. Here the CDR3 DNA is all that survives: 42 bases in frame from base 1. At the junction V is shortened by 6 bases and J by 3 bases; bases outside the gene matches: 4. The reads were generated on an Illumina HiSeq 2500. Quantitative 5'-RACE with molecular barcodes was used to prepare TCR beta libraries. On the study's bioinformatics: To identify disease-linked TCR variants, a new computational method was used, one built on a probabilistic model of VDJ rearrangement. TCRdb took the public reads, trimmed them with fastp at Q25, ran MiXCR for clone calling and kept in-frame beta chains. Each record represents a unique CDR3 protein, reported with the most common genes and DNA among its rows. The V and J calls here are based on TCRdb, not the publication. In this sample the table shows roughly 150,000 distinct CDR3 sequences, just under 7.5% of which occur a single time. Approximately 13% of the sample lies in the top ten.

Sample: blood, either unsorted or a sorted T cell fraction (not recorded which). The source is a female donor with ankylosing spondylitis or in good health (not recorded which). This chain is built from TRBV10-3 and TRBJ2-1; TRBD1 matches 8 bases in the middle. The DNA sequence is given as TGTGCCATCAGAGGCACAGGGGGCTACAATGAGCAGTTCTTC. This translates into CAIRGTGGYNEQFF.